These T cell receptor beta chains were read from a single sample in a study of human T cells and chemical hapten exposure. TCRdb used MiXCR to reprocess the RACE reads, holding one entry per CDR3 protein. The sample lists fewer than 300,000 distinct CDR3 sequences, approximately 8% occurring once. The sample was whole blood, taken in connection with sensitization to the hapten diphenylcyclopropenone (DPC). All receptors derive from a man between 18 and 35 years old with alopecia areata. Some clones in this sample may be carry-over from other donors' samples. Both conserved end residues are part of each CDR3. A D gene is named only where the DNA matches it firmly. Clone size is not always given. Where it is, it says once, few, many or a class for expanded clones.

J,size,V,D,DNA,CDR3
TRBJ2-7,many,TRBV3-1,NA,TGTGCCAGCAGCCCGTCACGGGCTCGCGAGCAGTACTTC,CASSPSRAREQYF
TRBJ1-5,few,TRBV12-3/TRBV12-4,TRBD1,TGTGCCAGCAGGTTCGACAGGGGAATAGATCAGCCCCAGCATTTT,CASRFDRGIDQPQHF
TRBJ2-3,NA,TRBV24-1,NA,TGTGCCACCAGTGATAACCGGGATTTCACAGATACGCAGTATTTT,CATSDNRDFTDTQYF
TRBJ2-2,NA,TRBV6-2/TRBV6-3,NA,TGTGCCAGCAGTTACCCAACCCCGGTTCAGGTGAACACCGGGGAGCTGTTTTTT,CASSYPTPVQVNTGELFF
TRBJ2-2,few,TRBV10-3,NA,TGTGCCATCAGTGAGTCAACGAACACCGGGGAGCTGTTTTTT,CAISESTNTGELFF
TRBJ2-1,NA,TRBV10-3,TRBD2,TGTGCCGCCGGGACTAGCGGGGGACTAGAGGAGCAGTTCTTC,CAAGTSGGLEEQFF
TRBJ1-4,NA,TRBV12-3/TRBV12-4,NA,TGTGCCAGCAGTTTGACGTATCATGAAAAACTGTTTTTT,CASSLTYHEKLFF
TRBJ1-4,NA,TRBV10-3,NA,TGTGCCATCAGTGAGATTGGTGAAAAACTGTTTTTT,CAISEIGEKLFF
TRBJ2-4,many,TRBV4-3,TRBD2,TGCGCCAGCAGCCAAGCTAGGGGAGGGGCGGCCAAAAACATTCAGTACTTC,CASSQARGGAAKNIQYF
TRBJ2-3,few,TRBV4-3,NA,TGCGCCAGCAGCCAAGATGTGGGGACCCTTGCTGGCACAGATACGCAGTATTTT,CASSQDVGTLAGTDTQYF
TRBJ1-5,few,TRBV6-5,NA,TGTGCCAGCAGTTACTCGCAGAAGCAGCCCCAGCATTTT,CASSYSQKQPQHF
TRBJ2-3,many,TRBV7-9,TRBD1,TGTGCCAGCAGCCAGTCGGACAGGTGGGCAGATACGCAGTATTTT,CASSQSDRWADTQYF
TRBJ2-7,many,TRBV4-1,NA,TGCGCCAGCAGCCTCCAAAGCGGGCCTATGAGAGAGCAGTACTTC,CASSLQSGPMREQYF
TRBJ2-7,many,TRBV9,NA,TGTGCCAGCAGCGTCTTAGCAGGGACCTCCTACGAGCAGTACTTC,CASSVLAGTSYEQYF
TRBJ2-7,few,TRBV6-5,NA,TGTGCCAGCAGCCCAGCCATGGGTGGGGGCTACGAGCAGTACTTC,CASSPAMGGGYEQYF
TRBJ1-1,few,TRBV28,NA,TGTGCCAGCAGCTCCGCGGGGGGCACTGAAGCTTTCTTT,CASSSAGGTEAFF
TRBJ1-2,many,TRBV12-3/TRBV12-4,NA,TGTGCCAGCAGTTTAATAACCCGCGAGGCCTACACCTTC,CASSLITREAYTF
TRBJ2-5,many,TRBV7-2,NA,TGTGCCAGCAGCGTTTTAGAAGAGACCCAGTACTTC,CASSVLEETQYF
TRBJ2-1,few,TRBV6-2/TRBV6-3,TRBD2,TGTGCCAGCACCGGACTAGCGGGGGGGAGCTCCTACAATGAGCAGTTCTTC,CASTGLAGGSSYNEQFF
TRBJ2-6,NA,TRBV28,NA,TGTGCCAGCAGACAGGGAGCCTCTGGGGCCAACGTCCTGACTTTC,CASRQGASGANVLTF
TRBJ2-4,few,TRBV7-2,NA,TGTGCCAGCAGCTTTTGGGTGGCGATAGCCAAAAACATTCAGTACTTC,CASSFWVAIAKNIQYF
TRBJ1-2,many,TRBV7-9,NA,TGTGCCAGCAGCTTACAGGCTGTGGGCTACACCTTC,CASSLQAVGYTF
TRBJ1-2,NA,TRBV6-5,TRBD1,TGTGCCAGCAGTTACCCCTCGGGAGGGGACAGCACCTTC,CASSYPSGGDSTF
TRBJ2-5,NA,TRBV11-2,TRBD2,TGTGCCAGCAGCTTAGATAGGACTAGAAGCCAAGAGACCCAGTACTTC,CASSLDRTRSQETQYF
TRBJ2-1,few,TRBV4-3,TRBD2,TGCGCCAGCAGCCAAGATGTTCGCGGGGGGGGTTTCCTAAGCTCCTACAATGAGCAGTTCTTC,CASSQDVRGGGFLSSYNEQFF
TRBJ1-1,many,TRBV29-1,TRBD1,TGCAGCGGGACGACAGGGGGCCGTGGCGAGGCTTTCTTT,CSGTTGGRGEAFF
TRBJ1-1,few,TRBV29-1,NA,TGCAGCGTTGCTCTCGACACGAAGGGGGGTGAAGCTTTCTTT,CSVALDTKGGEAFF
TRBJ2-2,many,TRBV27,TRBD1,TGTGCCAGCGGGAGGACAGGGAGCACCGGGGAGCTGTTTTTT,CASGRTGSTGELFF
TRBJ1-6,NA,TRBV6-2/TRBV6-3,TRBD1,TGTGCCAGCAGTTACTCTCGGACAGGGGGCGCAAGGAATTCACCCCTCCACTTT,CASSYSRTGGARNSPLHF
TRBJ2-7,few,TRBV5-6,NA,TGTGCCAGCAGCCTCGGTACGGGCTACGAGCAGTACTTC,CASSLGTGYEQYF